Listed below are T cell receptor beta chains from one sample, sequenced in a study of shared clonotypes between healthy human individuals. Assay used: immunoSEQ multiplex PCR; TCRdb lists only in-frame clones, some missing. The sample has a few million clones, 90% to 95% seen once. Sequencing used naive CD8+ T cells from PBMCs. The receptors derive from a man aged 18 to 30 in good health. Some clones in this sample may be carry-over from other donors' samples. Both conserved end residues are part of each CDR3.

v_gene: TRBV6-1; j_gene: TRBJ1-1; CDR3aa: CASSAEQGWGTEAFF
v_gene: TRBV29-1; j_gene: TRBJ2-7; CDR3aa: CSVENRAGEGAYEQYF
v_gene: TRBV28; j_gene: TRBJ2-7; CDR3aa: CASSLGGEGYEQYF
v_gene: TRBV11-2; j_gene: TRBJ2-3; CDR3aa: CASSLSTTGGLYTDTQYF
v_gene: TRBV28; j_gene: TRBJ1-2; CDR3aa: CASSPRRSGYTF
v_gene: TRBV11-2; j_gene: TRBJ2-5; CDR3aa: CASSARDRGQETQYF
v_gene: TRBV11-2; j_gene: TRBJ2-2; CDR3aa: CASSLDHEGPNTGELFF
v_gene: TRBV27; j_gene: TRBJ2-7; CDR3aa: CASRQQGGGYF
v_gene: TRBV7-9; j_gene: TRBJ2-1; CDR3aa: CASSRDRGYYNEQFF
v_gene: TRBV9; j_gene: TRBJ2-7; CDR3aa: CASSEGEAGSSYEQYF
v_gene: TRBV28; j_gene: TRBJ2-1; CDR3aa: CASSPPRGEQFF
v_gene: TRBV28; j_gene: TRBJ1-4; CDR3aa: CASSLFSDVANRDRGVTTNEKLFF
v_gene: TRBV6-1; j_gene: TRBJ2-7; CDR3aa: CASQGSYEQYF
v_gene: TRBV6-6; j_gene: TRBJ1-2; CDR3aa: CASSYRTYGYTF
v_gene: TRBV7-6; j_gene: TRBJ2-3; CDR3aa: CASSSTGLAGSTDTQYF
v_gene: TRBV19; j_gene: TRBJ2-1; CDR3aa: CASSLRADNEQFF
v_gene: TRBV4-1; j_gene: TRBJ1-5; CDR3aa: CASSQTDSNQPQHF
v_gene: TRBV19; j_gene: TRBJ2-1; CDR3aa: CASSIGLLHNEQFF
v_gene: TRBV15; j_gene: TRBJ2-7; CDR3aa: CATSRGSGASYEQYF
v_gene: TRBV29-1; j_gene: TRBJ2-1; CDR3aa: CSVDSSGYQQFF
v_gene: TRBV9; j_gene: TRBJ2-2; CDR3aa: CASSVVSTGELFF
v_gene: TRBV13; j_gene: TRBJ1-5; CDR3aa: CASSSRGTPEQPQHF
v_gene: TRBV27; j_gene: TRBJ2-7; CDR3aa: CASSLSASGTYEQYF
v_gene: TRBV11-2; j_gene: TRBJ2-1; CDR3aa: CASSSYPGEQFF
v_gene: TRBV7-2; j_gene: TRBJ2-5; CDR3aa: CASSLLGYSAAKETQYF
v_gene: TRBV4-1; j_gene: TRBJ1-5; CDR3aa: CASSPGQPYSNQPQHF
v_gene: TRBV14; j_gene: TRBJ1-3; CDR3aa: CASSDGQGLAGNTIYF
v_gene: TRBV27; j_gene: TRBJ2-7; CDR3aa: CASNTIRTGTAYEQYF
v_gene: TRBV4-3; j_gene: TRBJ2-1; CDR3aa: CASSQDVRTYNEQFF
v_gene: TRBV15; j_gene: TRBJ1-1; CDR3aa: CATSRVRSLNTEAFF
v_gene: TRBV6-5; j_gene: TRBJ2-7; CDR3aa: CASSYTLGSHPEQYF
v_gene: TRBV19; j_gene: TRBJ2-2; CDR3aa: CASSPRVAEIAGYGGELFF
v_gene: TRBV7-8; j_gene: TRBJ1-5; CDR3aa: CASSLDSGNQPQHF
v_gene: TRBV30; j_gene: TRBJ1-2; CDR3aa: CAWSINQGPGQGYTF
v_gene: TRBV7-9; j_gene: TRBJ2-7; CDR3aa: CASSLGIYYEQYF
v_gene: TRBV7-9; j_gene: TRBJ2-7; CDR3aa: CASSPRAGPYEQYF
v_gene: TRBV15; j_gene: TRBJ2-5; CDR3aa: CATSREWGRGRETQYF
v_gene: TRBV4-3; j_gene: TRBJ2-7; CDR3aa: CASSQGATTGTSPYEQYF
v_gene: TRBV27; j_gene: TRBJ1-5; CDR3aa: CASSLLGQGGNQPQHF
v_gene: TRBV5-1; j_gene: TRBJ1-4; CDR3aa: CASSLGWTGDSTNEKLFF
v_gene: TRBV13; j_gene: TRBJ2-3; CDR3aa: CASSPVSDMGTDTQYF
v_gene: TRBV7-3; j_gene: TRBJ1-1; CDR3aa: CASRSSPGQLNTEAFF
v_gene: TRBV2; j_gene: TRBJ2-7; CDR3aa: CASTGPFQREGEQYF
v_gene: TRBV5-4; j_gene: TRBJ2-3; CDR3aa: CASSTGGDTQYF
v_gene: TRBV7-9; j_gene: TRBJ2-7; CDR3aa: CASRMTGRYEQYF
v_gene: TRBV9; j_gene: TRBJ1-5; CDR3aa: CASSVGAGGNNQPQHF
v_gene: TRBV7-2; j_gene: TRBJ1-1; CDR3aa: CASSLSGPWLTEAFF
v_gene: TRBV2; j_gene: TRBJ2-7; CDR3aa: CASSEGLADSYEQYF
v_gene: TRBV14; j_gene: TRBJ1-1; CDR3aa: CASSQAANTEAFF
v_gene: TRBV15; j_gene: TRBJ2-3; CDR3aa: CATSRDDGDQPDTQYF
v_gene: TRBV19; j_gene: TRBJ2-1; CDR3aa: CASSISSGLYNEQFF
v_gene: TRBV4-1; j_gene: TRBJ2-7; CDR3aa: CASSQAGGPEQYF
v_gene: TRBV28; j_gene: TRBJ2-1; CDR3aa: CASSQADVQPGDEQFF
v_gene: TRBV11-2; j_gene: TRBJ2-6; CDR3aa: CASLGANVLTF
v_gene: TRBV7-9; j_gene: TRBJ2-7; CDR3aa: CASSRGQSSYEQYF
v_gene: TRBV2; j_gene: TRBJ1-5; CDR3aa: CASSVTEGVQPQHF
v_gene: TRBV27; j_gene: TRBJ2-5; CDR3aa: CASSYTGLAGPETQYF
v_gene: TRBV5-4; j_gene: TRBJ1-1; CDR3aa: CASSLGRQPEAFF
v_gene: TRBV9; j_gene: TRBJ2-5; CDR3aa: CASSASRGYQETQYF